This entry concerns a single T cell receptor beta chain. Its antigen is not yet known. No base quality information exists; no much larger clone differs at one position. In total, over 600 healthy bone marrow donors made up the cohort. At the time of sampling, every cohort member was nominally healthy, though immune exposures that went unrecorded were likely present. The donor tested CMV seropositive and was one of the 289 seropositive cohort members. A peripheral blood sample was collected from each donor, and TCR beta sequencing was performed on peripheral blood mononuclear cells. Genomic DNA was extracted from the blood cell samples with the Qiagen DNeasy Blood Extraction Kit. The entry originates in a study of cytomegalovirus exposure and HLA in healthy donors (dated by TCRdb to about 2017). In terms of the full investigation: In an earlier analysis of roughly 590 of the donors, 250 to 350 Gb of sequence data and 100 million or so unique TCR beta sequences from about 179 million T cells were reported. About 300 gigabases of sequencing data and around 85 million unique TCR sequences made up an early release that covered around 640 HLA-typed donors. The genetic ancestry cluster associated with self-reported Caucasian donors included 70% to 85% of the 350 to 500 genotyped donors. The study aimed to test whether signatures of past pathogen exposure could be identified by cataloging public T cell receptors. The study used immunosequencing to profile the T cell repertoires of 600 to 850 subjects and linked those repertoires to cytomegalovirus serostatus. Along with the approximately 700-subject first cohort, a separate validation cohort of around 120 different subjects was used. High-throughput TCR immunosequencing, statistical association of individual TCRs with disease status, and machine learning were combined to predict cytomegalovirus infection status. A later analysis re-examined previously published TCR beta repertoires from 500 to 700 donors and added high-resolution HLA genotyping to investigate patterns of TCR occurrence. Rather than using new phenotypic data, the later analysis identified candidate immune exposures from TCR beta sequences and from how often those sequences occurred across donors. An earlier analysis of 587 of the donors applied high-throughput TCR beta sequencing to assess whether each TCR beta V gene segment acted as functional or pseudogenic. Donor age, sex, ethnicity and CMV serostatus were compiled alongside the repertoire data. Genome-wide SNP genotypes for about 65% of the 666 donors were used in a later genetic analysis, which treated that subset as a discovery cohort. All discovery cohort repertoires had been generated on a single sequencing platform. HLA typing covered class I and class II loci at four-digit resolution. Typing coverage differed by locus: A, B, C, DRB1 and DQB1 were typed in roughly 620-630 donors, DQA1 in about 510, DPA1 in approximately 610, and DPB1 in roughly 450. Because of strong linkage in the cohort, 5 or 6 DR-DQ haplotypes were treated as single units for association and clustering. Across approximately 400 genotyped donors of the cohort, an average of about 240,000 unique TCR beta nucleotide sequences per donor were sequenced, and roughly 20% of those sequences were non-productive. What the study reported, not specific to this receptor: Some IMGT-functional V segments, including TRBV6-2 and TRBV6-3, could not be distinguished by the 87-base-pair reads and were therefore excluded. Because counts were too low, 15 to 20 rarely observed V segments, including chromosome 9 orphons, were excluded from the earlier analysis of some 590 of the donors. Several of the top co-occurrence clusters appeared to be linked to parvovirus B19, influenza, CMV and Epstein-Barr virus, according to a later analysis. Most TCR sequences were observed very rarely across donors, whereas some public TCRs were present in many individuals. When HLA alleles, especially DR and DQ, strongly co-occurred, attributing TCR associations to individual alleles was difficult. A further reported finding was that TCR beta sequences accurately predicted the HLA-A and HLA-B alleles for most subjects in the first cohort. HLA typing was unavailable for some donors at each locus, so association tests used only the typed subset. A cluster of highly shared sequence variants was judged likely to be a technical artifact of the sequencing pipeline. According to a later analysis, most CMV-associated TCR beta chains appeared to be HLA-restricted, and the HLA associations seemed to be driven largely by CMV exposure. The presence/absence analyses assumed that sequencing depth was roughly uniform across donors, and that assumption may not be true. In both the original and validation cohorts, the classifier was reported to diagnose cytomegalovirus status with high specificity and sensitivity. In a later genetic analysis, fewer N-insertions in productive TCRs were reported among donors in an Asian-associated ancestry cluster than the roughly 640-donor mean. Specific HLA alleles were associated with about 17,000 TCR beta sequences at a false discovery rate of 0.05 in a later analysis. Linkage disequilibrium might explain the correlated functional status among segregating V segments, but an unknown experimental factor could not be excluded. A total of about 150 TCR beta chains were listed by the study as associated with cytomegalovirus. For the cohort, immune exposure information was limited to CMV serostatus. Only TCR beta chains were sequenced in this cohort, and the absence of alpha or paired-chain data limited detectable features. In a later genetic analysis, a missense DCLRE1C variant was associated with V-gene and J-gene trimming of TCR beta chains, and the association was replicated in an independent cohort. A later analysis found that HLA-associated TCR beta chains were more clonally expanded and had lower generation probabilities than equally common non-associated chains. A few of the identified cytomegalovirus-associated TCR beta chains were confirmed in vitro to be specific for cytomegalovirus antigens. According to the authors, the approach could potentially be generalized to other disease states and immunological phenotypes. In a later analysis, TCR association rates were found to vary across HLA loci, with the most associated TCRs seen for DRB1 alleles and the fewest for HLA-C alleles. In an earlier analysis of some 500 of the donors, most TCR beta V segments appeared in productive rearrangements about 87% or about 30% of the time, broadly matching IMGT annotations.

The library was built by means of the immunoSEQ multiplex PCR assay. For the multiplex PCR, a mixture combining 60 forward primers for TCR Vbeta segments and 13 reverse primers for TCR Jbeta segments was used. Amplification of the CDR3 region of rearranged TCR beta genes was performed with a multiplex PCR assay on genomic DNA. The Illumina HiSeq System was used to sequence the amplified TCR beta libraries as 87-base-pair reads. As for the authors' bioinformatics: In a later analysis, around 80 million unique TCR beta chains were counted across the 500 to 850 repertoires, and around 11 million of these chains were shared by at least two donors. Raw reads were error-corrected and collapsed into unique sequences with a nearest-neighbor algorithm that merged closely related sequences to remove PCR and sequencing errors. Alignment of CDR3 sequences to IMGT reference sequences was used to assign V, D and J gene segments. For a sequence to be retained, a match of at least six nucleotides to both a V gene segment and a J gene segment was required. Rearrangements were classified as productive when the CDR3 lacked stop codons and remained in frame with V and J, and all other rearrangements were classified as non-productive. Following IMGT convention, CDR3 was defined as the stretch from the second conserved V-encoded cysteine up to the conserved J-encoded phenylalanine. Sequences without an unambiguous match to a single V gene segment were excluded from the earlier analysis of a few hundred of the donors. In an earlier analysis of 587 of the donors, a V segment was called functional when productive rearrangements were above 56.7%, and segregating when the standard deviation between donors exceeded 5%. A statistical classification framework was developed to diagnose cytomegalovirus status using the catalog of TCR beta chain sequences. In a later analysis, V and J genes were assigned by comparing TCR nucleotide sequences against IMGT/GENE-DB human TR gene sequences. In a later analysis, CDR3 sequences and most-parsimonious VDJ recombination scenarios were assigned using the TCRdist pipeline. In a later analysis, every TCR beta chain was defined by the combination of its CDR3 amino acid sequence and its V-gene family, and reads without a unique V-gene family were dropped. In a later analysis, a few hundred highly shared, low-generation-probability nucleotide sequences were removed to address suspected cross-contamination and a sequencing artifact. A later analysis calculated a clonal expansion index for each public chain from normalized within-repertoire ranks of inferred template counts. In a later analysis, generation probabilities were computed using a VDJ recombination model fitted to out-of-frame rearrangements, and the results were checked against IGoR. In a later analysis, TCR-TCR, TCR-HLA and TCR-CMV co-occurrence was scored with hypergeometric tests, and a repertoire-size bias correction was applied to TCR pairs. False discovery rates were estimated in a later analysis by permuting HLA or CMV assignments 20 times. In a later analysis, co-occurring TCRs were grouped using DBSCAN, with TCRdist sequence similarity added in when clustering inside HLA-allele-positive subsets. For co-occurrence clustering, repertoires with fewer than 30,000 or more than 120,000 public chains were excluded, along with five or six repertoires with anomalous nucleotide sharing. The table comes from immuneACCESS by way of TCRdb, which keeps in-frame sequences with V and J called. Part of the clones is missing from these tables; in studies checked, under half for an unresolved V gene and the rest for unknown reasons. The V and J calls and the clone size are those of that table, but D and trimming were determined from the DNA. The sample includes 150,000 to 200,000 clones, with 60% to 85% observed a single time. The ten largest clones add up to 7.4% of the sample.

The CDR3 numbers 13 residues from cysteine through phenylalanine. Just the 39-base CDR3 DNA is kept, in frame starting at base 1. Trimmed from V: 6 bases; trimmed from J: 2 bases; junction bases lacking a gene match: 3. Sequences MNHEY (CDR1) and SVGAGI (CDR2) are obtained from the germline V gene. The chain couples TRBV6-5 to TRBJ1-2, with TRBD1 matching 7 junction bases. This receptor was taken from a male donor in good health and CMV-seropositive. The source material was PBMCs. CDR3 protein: CASSRQGNYGYTF. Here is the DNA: TGTGCCAGCAGCCGACAGGGAAACTATGGCTACACCTTC.